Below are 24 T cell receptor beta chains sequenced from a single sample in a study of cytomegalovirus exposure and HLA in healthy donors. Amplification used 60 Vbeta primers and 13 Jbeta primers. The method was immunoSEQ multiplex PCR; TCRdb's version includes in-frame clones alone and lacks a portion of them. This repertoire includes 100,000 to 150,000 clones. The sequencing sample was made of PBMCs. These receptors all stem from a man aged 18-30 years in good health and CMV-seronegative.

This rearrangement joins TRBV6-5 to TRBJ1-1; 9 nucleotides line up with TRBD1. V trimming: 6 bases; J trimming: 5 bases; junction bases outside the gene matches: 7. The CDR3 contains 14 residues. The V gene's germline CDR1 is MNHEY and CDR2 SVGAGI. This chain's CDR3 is CASRRQGEGTEAFF. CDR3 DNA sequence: TGTGCCAGCAGGAGACAGGGGGAAGGGACTGAAGCTTTCTTT.

The CDR3 coding sequence is TGTGCCAGCATCGGAATTCAGGGGTTTGGCTACACCTTC. Translating it yields CASIGIQGFGYTF. The chain employs TRBV25-1 and TRBJ1-2; maybe TRBD1 (6 bases). Per germline, CDR1 MGHDK and CDR2 SYGVNS. V lost 7 bases to trimming and J lost 7 bases, with 16 bases between them. This CDR3 region has 13 residues.

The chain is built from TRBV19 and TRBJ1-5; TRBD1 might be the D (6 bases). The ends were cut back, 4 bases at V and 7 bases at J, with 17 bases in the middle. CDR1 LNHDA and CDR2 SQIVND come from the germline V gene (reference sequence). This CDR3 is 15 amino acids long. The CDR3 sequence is CASSTTGREWQPQHF. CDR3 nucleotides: TGTGCCAGTAGTACCACAGGGAGGGAGTGGCAGCCCCAGCATTTT.

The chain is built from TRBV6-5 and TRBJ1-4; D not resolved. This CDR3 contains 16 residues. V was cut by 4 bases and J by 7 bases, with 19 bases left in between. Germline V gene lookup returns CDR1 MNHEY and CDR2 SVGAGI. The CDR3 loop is CASSLNVGSGGEKLFF. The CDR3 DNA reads TGTGCCAGCAGTTTGAACGTCGGCTCAGGTGGTGAAAAACTGTTTTTT.

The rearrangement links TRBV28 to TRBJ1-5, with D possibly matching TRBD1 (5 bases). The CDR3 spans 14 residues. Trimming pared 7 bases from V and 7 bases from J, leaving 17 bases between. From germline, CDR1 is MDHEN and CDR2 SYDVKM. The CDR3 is CASTGIAGRQPQHF. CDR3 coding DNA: TGTGCCAGCACCGGCATCGCGGGGCGGCAGCCCCAGCATTTT.

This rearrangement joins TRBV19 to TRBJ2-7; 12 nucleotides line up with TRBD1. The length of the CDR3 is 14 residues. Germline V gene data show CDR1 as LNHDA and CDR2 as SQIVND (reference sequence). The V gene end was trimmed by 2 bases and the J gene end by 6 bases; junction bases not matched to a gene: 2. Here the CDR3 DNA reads TGTGCCAGTAGTATAAAGGGACAGGGGGCCGAGCAGTACTTC. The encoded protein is CASSIKGQGAEQYF.

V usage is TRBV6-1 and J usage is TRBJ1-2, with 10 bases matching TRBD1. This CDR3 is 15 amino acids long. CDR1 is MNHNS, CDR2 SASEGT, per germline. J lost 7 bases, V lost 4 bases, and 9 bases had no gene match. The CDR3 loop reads CASSGQGQGLGGYTF. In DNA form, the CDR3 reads TGTGCCAGCAGTGGACAGGGACAGGGGTTAGGTGGCTACACCTTC.

The CDR3 loop is CASSQTGHLSSYNSPLHF. CDR3 sequence (DNA): TGTGCCAGCAGTCAAACCGGACACCTTAGCTCCTATAATTCACCCCTCCACTTT. The rearrangement joins TRBV2 to TRBJ1-6, with D perhaps matching TRBD1 (5 bases). Germline CDR1 reads SNHLY; CDR2 reads FYNNEI. This CDR3 has 18 residues. The V end lost 5 bases, the J end lost 0 bases, and 17 bases lay between the germline ends.

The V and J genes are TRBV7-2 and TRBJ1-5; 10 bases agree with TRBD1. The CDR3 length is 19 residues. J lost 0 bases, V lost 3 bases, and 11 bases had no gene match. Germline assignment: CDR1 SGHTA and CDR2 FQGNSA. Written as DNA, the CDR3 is TGTGCCAGCAGCTTCCCCCCCGGGACAGGGGTCGATAGCAATCAGCCCCAGCATTTT. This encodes CASSFPPGTGVDSNQPQHF.

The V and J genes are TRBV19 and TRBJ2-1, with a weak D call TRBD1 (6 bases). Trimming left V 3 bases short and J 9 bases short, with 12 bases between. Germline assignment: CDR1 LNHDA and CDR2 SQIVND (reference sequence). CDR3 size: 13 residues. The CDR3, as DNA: TGTGCCAGTAGTATCGAGACAGGTATTGAGCAGTTCTTC. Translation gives CASSIETGIEQFF.

CDR3 DNA: TGTGCCAGCAGTGAATTAACTAGCGGGGGCAATGAGCAGTTCTTC. This gives the protein CASSELTSGGNEQFF. The chain combines TRBV2 with TRBJ2-1; 11 bases match TRBD2. Trimming cost V 2 bases and J 6 bases; bases outside gene matches: 3. The CDR3 length is 15 residues. In germline, CDR1 is SNHLY, CDR2 FYNNEI.

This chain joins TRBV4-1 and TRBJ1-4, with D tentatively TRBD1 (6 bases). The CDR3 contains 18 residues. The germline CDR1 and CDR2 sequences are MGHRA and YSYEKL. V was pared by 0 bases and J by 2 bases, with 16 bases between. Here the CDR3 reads CASSQEGWGLLTNEKLFF. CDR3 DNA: TGCGCCAGCAGCCAAGAAGGATGGGGGCTGCTTACTAATGAAAAACTGTTTTTT.

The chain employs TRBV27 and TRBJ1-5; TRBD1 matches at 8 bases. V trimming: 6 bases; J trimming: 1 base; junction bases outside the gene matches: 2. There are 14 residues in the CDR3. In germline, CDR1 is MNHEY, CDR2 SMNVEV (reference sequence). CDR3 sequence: CASRWTGSNQPQHF. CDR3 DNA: TGTGCCAGCAGATGGACAGGGAGCAATCAGCCCCAGCATTTT.

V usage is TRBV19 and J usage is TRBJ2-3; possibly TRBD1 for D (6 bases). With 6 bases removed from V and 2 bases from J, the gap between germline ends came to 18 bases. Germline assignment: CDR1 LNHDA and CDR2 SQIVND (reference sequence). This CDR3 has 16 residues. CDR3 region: CASSRPPQGFTDTQYF. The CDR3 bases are TGTGCCAGTAGCCGACCCCCACAGGGTTTCACAGATACGCAGTATTTT.

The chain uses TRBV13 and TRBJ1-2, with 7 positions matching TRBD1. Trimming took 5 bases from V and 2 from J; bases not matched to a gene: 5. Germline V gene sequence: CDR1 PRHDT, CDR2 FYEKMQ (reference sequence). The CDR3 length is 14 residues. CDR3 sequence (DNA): TGTGCCAGCAGCGTAGCCAGGGGGAACTATGGCTACACCTTC. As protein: CASSVARGNYGYTF. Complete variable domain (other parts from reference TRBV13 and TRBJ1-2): AAGVIQSPRHLIKEKRETATLKCYPIPRHDTVYWYQQGPGQDPQFLISFYEKMQSDKGSIPDRFSAQQFSDYHSELNMSSLELGDSALYFCASSVARGNYGYTFGSGTRLTVV.

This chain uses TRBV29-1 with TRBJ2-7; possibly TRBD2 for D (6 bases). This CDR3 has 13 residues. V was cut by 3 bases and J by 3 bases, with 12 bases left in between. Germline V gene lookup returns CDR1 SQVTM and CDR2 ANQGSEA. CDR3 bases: TGCAGCGTTGATGGGGGGTCTGACTACGAGCAGTACTTC. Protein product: CSVDGGSDYEQYF.

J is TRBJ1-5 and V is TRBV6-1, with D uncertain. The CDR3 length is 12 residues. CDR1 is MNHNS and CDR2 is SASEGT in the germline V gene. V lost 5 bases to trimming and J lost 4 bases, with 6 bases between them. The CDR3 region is CASSFPNQPQHF. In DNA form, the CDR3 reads TGTGCCAGCAGTTTCCCAAATCAGCCCCAGCATTTT.

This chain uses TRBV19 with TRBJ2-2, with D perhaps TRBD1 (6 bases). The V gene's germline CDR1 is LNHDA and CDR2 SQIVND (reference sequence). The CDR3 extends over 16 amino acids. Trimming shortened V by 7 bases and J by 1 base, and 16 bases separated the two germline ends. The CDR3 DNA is TGTGCCAGTAAGCGACAGGTCGGGGAGAACACCGGGGAGCTGTTTTTT. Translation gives CASKRQVGENTGELFF. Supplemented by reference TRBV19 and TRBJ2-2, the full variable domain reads DGGITQSPKYLFRKEGQNVTLSCEQNLNHDAMYWYRQDPGQGLRLIYYSQIVNDFQKGDIAEGYSVSREKKESFPLTVTSAQKNPTAFYLCASKRQVGENTGELFFGEGSRLTVL.

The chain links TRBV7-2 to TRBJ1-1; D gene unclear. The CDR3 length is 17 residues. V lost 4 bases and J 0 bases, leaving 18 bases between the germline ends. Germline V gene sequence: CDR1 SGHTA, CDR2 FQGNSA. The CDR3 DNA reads TGTGCCAGCAGCTCCGATACGCGGCCAAACATGAACACTGAAGCTTTCTTT. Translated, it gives CASSSDTRPNMNTEAFF.

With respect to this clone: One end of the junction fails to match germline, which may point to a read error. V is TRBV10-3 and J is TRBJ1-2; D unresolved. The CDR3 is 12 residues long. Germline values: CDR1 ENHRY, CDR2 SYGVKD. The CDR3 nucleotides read TGTGCCATCAGACGACCTTGGGGAGAATCTGCCTTC. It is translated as CAIRRPWGESAF.

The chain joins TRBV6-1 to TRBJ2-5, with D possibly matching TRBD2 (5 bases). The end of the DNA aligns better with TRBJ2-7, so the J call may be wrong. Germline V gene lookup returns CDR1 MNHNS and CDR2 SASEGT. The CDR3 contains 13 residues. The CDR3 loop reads CASSITSSYEQYF. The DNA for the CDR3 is TGTGCCAGCAGTATCACTAGTTCCTACGAGCAGTACTTC.

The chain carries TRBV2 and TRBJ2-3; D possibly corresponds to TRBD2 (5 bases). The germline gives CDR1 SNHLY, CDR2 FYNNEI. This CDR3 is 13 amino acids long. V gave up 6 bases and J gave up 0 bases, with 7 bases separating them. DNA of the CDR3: TGTGCCAGCAGGGAGGACAGCACAGATACGCAGTATTTT. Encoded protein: CASREDSTDTQYF.

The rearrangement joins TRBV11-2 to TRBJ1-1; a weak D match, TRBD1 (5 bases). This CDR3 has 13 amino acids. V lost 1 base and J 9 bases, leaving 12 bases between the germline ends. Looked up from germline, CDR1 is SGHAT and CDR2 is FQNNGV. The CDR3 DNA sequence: TGTGCCAGCAGCTTAGCTCAGGGCAGGCAAGCTTTCTTT. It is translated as CASSLAQGRQAFF.

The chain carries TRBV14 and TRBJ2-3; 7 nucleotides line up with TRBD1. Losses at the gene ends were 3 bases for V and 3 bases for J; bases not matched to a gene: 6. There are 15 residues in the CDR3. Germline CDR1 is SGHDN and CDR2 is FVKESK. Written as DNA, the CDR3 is TGTGCCAGCAGCCAGTACAGGGGTATTACAGATACGCAGTATTTT. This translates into CASSQYRGITDTQYF. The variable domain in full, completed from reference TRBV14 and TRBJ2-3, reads EAGVTQFPSHSVIEKGQTVTLRCDPISGHDNLYWYRRVMGKEIKFLLHFVKESKQDESGMPNNRFLAERTGGTYSTLKVQPAELEDSGVYFCASSQYRGITDTQYFGPGTRLTVL.